This T cell receptor (beta chain) was found in a study of memory B cells and T cells in multiple sclerosis. The germline gives CDR1 MNHEY, CDR2 SVGAGI. This CDR3 spans 15 amino acids. The J segment lost 7 bases and the V segment lost 5 bases, leaving 9 bases of the junction unmatched. CFSE-dim autoproliferating and CFSE-high non-proliferating T cells from unstimulated culture were sequenced separately. Cultures began with roughly 5x10^7 CFSE-labeled PBMCs, unstimulated for 7 to 8 days, with replicate wells pooled. CFSE at around 0.51 uM labeled the PBMCs, which were then cultured unstimulated. Study conclusions and caveats: Compartments had unequal clone-set sizes, affecting shared clonotype counts.

As for this clone: The antigen is undetermined.

Sequencing used immunoSEQ multiplex PCR; TCRdb keeps in-frame clones, though not all of them. In the table there are roughly 30,000 clones, 86% of which are singletons. The chain is built from TRBV6-5 and TRBJ2-2; the match to TRBD2 covers 8 bases. Sequenced material: PBMCs from blood kept in culture. This TCR was sampled from a human donor with multiple sclerosis. The CDR3 DNA sequence: TGTGCCAGCAGTCCCCACGGGGGGGTAAACGGGGAGCTGTTTTTT. This sequence encodes CASSPHGGVNGELFF.